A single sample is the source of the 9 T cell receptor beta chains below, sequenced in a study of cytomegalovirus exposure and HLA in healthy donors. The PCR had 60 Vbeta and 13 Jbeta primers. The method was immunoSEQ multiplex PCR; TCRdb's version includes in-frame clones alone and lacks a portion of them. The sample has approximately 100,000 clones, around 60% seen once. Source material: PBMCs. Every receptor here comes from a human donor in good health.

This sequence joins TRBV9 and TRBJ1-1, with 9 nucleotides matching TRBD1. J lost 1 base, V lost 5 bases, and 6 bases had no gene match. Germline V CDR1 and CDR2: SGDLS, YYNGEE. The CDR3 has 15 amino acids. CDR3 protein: CASSYGTGTNTEAFF. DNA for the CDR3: TGTGCCAGCAGTTATGGGACAGGGACGAACACTGAAGCTTTCTTT.

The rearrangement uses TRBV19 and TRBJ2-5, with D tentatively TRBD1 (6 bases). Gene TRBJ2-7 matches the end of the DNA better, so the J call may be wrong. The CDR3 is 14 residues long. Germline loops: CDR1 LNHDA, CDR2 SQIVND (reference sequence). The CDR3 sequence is CASSAGAQTYEQYF. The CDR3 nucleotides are TGTGCCAGTAGTGCAGGGGCGCAGACCTACGAGCAGTACTTC.

DNA for the CDR3: TGTGCCAGCAGTGCCCGGGACAGGGCTGGGGCCAACGTCCTGACTTTC. Residues: CASSARDRAGANVLTF. This chain joins TRBV6-1 and TRBJ2-6; the match to TRBD1 covers 9 bases. This CDR3 is 16 amino acids long. Germline V gene sequence: CDR1 MNHNS, CDR2 SASEGT. V lost 4 bases, J lost 2 bases, and 3 bases stayed unmatched.

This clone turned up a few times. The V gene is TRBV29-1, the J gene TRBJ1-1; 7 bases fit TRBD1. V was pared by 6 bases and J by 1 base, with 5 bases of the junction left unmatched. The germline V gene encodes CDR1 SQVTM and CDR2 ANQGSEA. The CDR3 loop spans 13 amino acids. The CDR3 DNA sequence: TGCAGCGTCAAAGGGACAGCGAACACTGAAGCTTTCTTT. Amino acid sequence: CSVKGTANTEAFF.

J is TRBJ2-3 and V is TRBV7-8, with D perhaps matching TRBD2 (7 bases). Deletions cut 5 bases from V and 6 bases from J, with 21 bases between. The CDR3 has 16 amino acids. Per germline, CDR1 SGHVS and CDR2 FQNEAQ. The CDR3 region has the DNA TGTGCCAGCAGCAGACCAGGGGAGGGATGGTCGGATACGCAGTATTTT. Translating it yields CASSRPGEGWSDTQYF.

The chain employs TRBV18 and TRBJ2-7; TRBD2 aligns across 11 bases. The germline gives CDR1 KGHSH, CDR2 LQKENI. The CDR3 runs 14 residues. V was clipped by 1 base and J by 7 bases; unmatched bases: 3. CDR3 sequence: CASSPQLAGEEQYF. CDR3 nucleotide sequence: TGTGCCAGCTCACCACAACTAGCGGGGGAAGAGCAGTACTTC.

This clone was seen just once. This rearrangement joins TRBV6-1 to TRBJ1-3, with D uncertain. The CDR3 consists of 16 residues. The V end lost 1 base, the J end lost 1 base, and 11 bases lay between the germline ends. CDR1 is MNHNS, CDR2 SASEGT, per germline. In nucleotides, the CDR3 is TGTGCCAGCAGTGAAGGTCTGATCCTATCTGGAAACACCATATATTTT. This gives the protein CASSEGLILSGNTIYF.

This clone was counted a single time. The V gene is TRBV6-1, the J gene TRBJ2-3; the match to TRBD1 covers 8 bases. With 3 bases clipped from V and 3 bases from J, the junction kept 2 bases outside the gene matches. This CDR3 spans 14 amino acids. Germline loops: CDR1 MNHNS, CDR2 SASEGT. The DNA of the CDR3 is TGTGCCAGCAGTGACAGGGGGCCAACAGATACGCAGTATTTT. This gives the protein CASSDRGPTDTQYF.

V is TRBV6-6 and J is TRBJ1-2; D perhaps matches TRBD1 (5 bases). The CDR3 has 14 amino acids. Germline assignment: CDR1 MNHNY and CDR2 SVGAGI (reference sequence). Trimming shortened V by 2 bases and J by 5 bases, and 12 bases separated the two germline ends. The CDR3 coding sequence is TGTGCCAGCAGTTACGGGCAGGGTTTTTATGGCTACACCTTC. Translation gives CASSYGQGFYGYTF.